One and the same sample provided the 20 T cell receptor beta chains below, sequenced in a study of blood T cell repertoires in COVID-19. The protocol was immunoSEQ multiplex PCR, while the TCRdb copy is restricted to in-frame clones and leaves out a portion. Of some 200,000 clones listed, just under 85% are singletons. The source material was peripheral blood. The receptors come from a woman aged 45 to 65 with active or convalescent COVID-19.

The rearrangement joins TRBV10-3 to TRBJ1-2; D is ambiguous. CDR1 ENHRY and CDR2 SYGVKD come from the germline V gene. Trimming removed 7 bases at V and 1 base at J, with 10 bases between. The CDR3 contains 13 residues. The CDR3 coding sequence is TGTGCCATCAACCGGGGTAGTAACTATGGCTACACCTTC. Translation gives CAINRGSNYGYTF.

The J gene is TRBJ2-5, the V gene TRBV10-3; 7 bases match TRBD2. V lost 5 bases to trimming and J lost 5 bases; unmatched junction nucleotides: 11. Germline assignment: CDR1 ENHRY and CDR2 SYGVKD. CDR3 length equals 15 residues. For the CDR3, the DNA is TGTGCCATCAGTATGACCCTAGCGGAGGGGGAGACCCAGTACTTC. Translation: CAISMTLAEGETQYF.

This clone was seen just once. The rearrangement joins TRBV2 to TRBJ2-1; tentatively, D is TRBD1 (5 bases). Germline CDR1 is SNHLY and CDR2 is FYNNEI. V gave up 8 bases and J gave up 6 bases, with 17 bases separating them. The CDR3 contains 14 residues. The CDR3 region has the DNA TGTGCCAGCCGGACCCAAACCCAGGGCAATGAGCAGTTCTTC. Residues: CASRTQTQGNEQFF.

The CDR3 region is CASSPQGVDYGYTF. The CDR3 DNA follows: TGCGCCAGCAGCCCGCAGGGTGTGGACTATGGCTACACCTTC. This sequence joins TRBV5-1 and TRBJ1-2; a possible D gene is TRBD1 (5 bases). Per the germline V gene, CDR1 is SGHRS and CDR2 is YFSETQ. Trimming removed 4 bases from V and 3 bases from J, with 13 bases in between. The CDR3 is made up of 14 amino acids.

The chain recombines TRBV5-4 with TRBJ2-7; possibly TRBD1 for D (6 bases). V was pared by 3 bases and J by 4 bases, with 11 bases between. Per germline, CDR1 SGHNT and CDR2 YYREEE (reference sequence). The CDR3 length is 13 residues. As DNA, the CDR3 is TGTGCCAGCAGCTATGGGGGCCGTTACGAGCAGTACTTC. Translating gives CASSYGGRYEQYF.

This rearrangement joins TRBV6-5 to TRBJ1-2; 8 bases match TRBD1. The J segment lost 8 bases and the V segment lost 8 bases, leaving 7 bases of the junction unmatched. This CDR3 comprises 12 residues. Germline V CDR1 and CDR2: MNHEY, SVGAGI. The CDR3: CASGQGSRGYTF. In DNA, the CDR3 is TGTGCCAGCGGACAGGGATCGCGGGGCTACACCTTC.

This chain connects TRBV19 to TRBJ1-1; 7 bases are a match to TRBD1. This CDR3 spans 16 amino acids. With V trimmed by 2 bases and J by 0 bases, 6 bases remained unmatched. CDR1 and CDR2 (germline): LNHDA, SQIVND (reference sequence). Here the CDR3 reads CASSIILDRMNTEAFF. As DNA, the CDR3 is TGTGCCAGTAGTATAATTTTGGACAGGATGAACACTGAAGCTTTCTTT.

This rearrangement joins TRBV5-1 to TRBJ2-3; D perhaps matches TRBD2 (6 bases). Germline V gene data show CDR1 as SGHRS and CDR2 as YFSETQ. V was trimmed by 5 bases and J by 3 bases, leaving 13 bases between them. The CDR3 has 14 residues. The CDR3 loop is CASRAGPVTDTQYF. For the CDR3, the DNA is TGCGCCAGCAGGGCGGGACCGGTAACAGATACGCAGTATTTT.

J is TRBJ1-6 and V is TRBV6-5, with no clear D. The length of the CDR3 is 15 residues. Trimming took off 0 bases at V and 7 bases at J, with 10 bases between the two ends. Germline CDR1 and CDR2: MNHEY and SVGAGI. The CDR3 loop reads CASSYSVSRNSPLHF. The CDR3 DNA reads TGTGCCAGCAGTTACTCGGTCTCCCGGAATTCACCCCTCCACTTT.

Here the CDR3 DNA reads TGCGCCAGCAGTGAGTCGCCGGACCCGGGGGGGACTGAAGCTTTCTTT. It is translated as CASSESPDPGGTEAFF. The rearrangement uses TRBV10-1 and TRBJ1-1; the D gene is possibly TRBD1 (5 bases). Trimming took 0 bases from V and 5 from J, leaving 16 bases between them. This CDR3 comprises 16 residues. CDR1 and CDR2 (germline): WNHNN, SYGVQD (reference sequence).

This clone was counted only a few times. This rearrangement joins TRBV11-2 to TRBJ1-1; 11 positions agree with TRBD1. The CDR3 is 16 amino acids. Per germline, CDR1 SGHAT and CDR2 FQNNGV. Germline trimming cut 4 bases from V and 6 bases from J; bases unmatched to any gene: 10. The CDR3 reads CASSSRTGGGMAEAFF. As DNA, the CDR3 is TGTGCCAGCAGCTCGCGGACAGGGGGCGGAATGGCTGAAGCTTTCTTT.

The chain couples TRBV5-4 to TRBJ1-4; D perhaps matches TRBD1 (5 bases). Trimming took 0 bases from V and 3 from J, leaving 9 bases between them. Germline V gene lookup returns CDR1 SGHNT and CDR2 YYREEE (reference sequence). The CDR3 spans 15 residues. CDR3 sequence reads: CASSLAAGPNEKLFF. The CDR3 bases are TGTGCCAGCAGCTTGGCCGCGGGGCCTAATGAAAAACTGTTTTTT.

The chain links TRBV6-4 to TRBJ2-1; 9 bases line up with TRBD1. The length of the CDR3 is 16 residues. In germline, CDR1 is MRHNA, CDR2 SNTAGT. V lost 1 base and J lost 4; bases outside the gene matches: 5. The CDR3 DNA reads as TGTGCCAGCAGTGACTACCCGGGACAGGGTTACAATGAGCAGTTCTTC. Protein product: CASSDYPGQGYNEQFF.

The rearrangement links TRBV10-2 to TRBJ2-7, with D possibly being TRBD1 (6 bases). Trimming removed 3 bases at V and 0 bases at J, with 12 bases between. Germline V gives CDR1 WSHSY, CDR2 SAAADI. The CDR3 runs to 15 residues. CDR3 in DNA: TGCGCCAGCAGTGAATTGGGACATTTCTCCTACGAGCAGTACTTC. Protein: CASSELGHFSYEQYF.

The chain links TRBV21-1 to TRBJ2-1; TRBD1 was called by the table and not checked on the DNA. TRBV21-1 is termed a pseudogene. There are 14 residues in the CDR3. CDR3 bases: TGTGCCAGCAGCAAAGTCTCCAGATACAATGAGCAGTTCTTC. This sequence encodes CASSKVSRYNEQFF.

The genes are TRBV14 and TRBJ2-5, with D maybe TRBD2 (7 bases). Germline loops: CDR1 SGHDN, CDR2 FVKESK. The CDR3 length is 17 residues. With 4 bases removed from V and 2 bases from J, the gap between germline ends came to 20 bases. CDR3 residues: CASSLNRGALRQETQYF. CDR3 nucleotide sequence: TGTGCCAGCAGCCTCAACCGGGGGGCTTTAAGGCAAGAGACCCAGTACTTC. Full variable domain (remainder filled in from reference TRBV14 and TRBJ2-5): EAGVTQFPSHSVIEKGQTVTLRCDPISGHDNLYWYRRVMGKEIKFLLHFVKESKQDESGMPNNRFLAERTGGTYSTLKVQPAELEDSGVYFCASSLNRGALRQETQYFGPGTRLLVL.

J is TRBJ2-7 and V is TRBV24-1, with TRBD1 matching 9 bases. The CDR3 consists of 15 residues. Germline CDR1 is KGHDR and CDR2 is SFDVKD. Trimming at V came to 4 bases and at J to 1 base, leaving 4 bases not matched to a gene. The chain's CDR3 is CATSDPGQGSYEQYF. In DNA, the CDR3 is TGTGCCACCAGTGACCCGGGACAGGGATCCTACGAGCAGTACTTC.

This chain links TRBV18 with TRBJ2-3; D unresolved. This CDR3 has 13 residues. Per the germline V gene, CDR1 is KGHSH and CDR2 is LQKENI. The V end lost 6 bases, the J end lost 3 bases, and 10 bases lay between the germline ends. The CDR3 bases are TGTGCCAGCTCTTCGGCGGTTACAGATACGCAGTATTTT. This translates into CASSSAVTDTQYF.

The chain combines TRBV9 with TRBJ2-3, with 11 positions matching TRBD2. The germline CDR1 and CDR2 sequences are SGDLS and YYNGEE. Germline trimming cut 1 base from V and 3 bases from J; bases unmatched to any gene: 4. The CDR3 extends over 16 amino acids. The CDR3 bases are TGTGCCAGCAGCGTATGGGGGACTAGCGGAACAGATACGCAGTATTTT. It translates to CASSVWGTSGTDTQYF.

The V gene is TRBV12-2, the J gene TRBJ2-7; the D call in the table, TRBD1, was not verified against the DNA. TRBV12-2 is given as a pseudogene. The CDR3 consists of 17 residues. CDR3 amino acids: CASRLGTGTGGPYEQYV. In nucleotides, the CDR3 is TGTGCAAGTCGCTTAGGTACCGGGACAGGGGGCCCCTACGAGCAGTACGTC.